This T cell receptor (beta chain) derives from a study of blood T cell repertoires in COVID-19. Across the study: Samples of COVID-19 (acute and convalescent) were obtained from the United States, Italy and Spain. PBMCs, B-cell-depleted T cells, or T cells provided the cDNA or gDNA that made up the material.

V was shortened by 6 bases and J by 1 base, with 9 bases between the two germline ends. The CDR3 consists of 13 residues. This clone showed up just once. Original processing methods: Estimated nucleated cell counts came from reference gene primer amplification. Clones were read by immunoSEQ multiplex PCR, and TCRdb kept only the in-frame ones, dropping some. The DNA was the basis for D and trimming; V, J and clone size are from that table. The sample records fewer than 120,000 clones, roughly 91% being singletons. The specimen sequenced was peripheral blood. This TCR came from a woman aged 45-65 years with acute or convalescent COVID-19. V gene TRBV12-3 or TRBV12-4 combines with J gene TRBJ1-2; D is unclear. CDR3 sequence (DNA): TGTGCCAGCAGAGAGGGTTTTAACTATGGCTACACCTTC. It encodes CASREGFNYGYTF.